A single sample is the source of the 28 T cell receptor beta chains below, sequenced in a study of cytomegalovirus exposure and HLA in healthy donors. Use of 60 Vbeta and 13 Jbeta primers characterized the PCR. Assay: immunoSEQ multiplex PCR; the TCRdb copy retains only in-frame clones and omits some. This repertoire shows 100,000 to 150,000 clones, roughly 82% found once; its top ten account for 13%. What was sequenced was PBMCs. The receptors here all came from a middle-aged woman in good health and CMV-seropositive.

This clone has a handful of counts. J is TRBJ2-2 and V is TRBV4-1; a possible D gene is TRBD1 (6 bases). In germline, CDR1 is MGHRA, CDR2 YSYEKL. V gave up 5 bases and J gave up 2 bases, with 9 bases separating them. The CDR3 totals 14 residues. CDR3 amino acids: CASSRDTNTGELFF. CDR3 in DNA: TGCGCCAGCAGCAGGGACACTAACACCGGGGAGCTGTTTTTT.

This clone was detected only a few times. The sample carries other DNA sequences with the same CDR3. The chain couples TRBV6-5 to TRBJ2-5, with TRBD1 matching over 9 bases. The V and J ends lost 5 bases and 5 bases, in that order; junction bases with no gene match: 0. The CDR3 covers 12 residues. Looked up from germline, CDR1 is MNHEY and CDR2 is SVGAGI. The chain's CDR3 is CASSGTGETQYF. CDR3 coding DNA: TGTGCCAGCAGTGGGACAGGGGAGACCCAGTACTTC.

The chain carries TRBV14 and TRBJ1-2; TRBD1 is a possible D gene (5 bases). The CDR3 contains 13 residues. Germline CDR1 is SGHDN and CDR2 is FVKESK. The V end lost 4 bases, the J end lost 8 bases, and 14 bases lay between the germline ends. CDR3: CASSLVGAGGYTF. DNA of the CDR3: TGTGCCAGCAGCCTCGTAGGGGCTGGGGGCTACACCTTC. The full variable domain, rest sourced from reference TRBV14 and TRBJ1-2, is EAGVTQFPSHSVIEKGQTVTLRCDPISGHDNLYWYRRVMGKEIKFLLHFVKESKQDESGMPNNRFLAERTGGTYSTLKVQPAELEDSGVYFCASSLVGAGGYTFGSGTRLTVV.

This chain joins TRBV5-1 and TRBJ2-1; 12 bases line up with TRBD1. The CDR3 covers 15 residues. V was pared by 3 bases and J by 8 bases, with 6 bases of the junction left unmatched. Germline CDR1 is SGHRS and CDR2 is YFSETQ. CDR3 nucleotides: TGCGCCAGCAGCTCCGGGACAGGGGGCTGGGATGAGCAGTTCTTC. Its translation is CASSSGTGGWDEQFF.

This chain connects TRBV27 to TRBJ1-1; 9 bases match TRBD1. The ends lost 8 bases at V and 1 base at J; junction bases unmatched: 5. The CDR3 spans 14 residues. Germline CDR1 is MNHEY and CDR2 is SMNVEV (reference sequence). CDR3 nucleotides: TGTGCCAGCTCATTACAGGGGGCGAACACTGAAGCTTTCTTT. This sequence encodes CASSLQGANTEAFF.

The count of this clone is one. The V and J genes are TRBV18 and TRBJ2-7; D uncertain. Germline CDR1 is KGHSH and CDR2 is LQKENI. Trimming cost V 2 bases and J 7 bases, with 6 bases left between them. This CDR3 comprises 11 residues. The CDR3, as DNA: TGTGCCAGCTCACCAGAGATGGAGCAGTACTTC. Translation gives CASSPEMEQYF.

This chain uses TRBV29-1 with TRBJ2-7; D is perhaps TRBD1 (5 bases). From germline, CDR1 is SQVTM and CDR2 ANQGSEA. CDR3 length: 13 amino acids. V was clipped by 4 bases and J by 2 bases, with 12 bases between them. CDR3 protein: CSVVSTGPYEQYF. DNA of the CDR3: TGCAGCGTTGTCTCAACAGGCCCCTACGAGCAGTACTTC.

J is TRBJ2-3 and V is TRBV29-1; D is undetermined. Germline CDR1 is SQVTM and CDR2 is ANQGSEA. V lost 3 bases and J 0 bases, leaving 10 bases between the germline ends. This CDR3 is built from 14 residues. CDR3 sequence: CSVDGQVSTDTQYF. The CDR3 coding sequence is TGCAGCGTTGATGGGCAGGTTAGCACAGATACGCAGTATTTT.

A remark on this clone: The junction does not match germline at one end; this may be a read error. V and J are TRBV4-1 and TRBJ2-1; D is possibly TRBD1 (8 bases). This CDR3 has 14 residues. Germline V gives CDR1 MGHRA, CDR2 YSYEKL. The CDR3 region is CASSHPRGGQEAVF. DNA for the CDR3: TGCGCCAGCAGCCATCCAAGGGGGGGACAGGAGGCCGTCTTC.

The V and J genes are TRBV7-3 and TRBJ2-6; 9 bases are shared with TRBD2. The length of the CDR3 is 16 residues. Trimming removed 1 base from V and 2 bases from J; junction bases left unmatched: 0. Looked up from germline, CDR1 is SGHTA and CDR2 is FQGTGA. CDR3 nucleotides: TGTGCCAGCAGCTTAAGCGGGGGGGCTGGGGCCAACGTCCTGACTTTC. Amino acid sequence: CASSLSGGAGANVLTF.

The DNA for the CDR3 is TGCAGCGCTTCGGACAGATTCACAGATACGCAGTATTTT. Amino acid sequence: CSASDRFTDTQYF. V gene TRBV29-1 combines with J gene TRBJ2-3, with a weak D call TRBD1 (6 bases). Germline CDR1 is SQVTM and CDR2 is ANQGSEA. Trimming cost V 7 bases and J 2 bases, with 13 bases left between them. This CDR3 has 13 amino acids.

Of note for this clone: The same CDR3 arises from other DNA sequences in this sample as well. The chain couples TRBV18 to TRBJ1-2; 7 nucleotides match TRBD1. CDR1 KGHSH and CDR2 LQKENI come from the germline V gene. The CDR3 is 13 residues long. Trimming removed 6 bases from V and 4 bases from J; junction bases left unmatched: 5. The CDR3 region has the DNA TGTGCCAGCTCCCCCGACAGGGCCTATGGCTACACCTTC. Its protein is CASSPDRAYGYTF.

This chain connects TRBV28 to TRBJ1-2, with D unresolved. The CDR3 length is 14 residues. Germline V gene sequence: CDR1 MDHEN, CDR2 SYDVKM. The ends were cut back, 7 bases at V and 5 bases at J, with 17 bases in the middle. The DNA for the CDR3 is TGTGCCAGCACCCCGGTGAGGGATGAGTATGGCTACACCTTC. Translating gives CASTPVRDEYGYTF.

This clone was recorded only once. The CDR3 region is CASSPGHLNTEAFF. CDR3 in DNA: TGTGCCAGCAGTCCGGGACACCTGAACACTGAAGCTTTCTTT. The chain links TRBV6-1 to TRBJ1-1; D might be TRBD1 (6 bases). The V end lost 5 bases, the J end lost 0 bases, and 10 bases lay between the germline ends. The germline V gene has CDR1 MNHNS and CDR2 SASEGT. This CDR3 is built from 14 residues.

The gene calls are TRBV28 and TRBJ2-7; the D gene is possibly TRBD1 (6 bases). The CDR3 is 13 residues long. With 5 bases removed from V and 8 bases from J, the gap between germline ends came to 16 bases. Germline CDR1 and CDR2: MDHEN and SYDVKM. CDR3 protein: CASSPFLGAKQYF. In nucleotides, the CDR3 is TGTGCCAGCAGTCCATTCTTGGGGGCTAAGCAGTACTTC.

CDR3 DNA: TGTGCCACCTCGGATCAGGGGGGCACTAATGAAAAACTGTTTTTT. Encoded protein: CATSDQGGTNEKLFF. The genes are TRBV15 and TRBJ1-4; 7 bases map to TRBD1. V trimming: 8 bases; J trimming: 2 bases; junction bases outside the gene matches: 8. Germline-derived CDR1 and CDR2 are LNHNV and YYDKDF (reference sequence). CDR3 length: 15 residues.

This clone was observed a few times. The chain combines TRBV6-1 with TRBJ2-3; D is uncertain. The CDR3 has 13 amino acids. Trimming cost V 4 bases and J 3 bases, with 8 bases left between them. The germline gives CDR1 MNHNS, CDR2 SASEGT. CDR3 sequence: CASSVVRTDTQYF. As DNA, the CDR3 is TGTGCCAGCAGTGTAGTTCGTACAGATACGCAGTATTTT.

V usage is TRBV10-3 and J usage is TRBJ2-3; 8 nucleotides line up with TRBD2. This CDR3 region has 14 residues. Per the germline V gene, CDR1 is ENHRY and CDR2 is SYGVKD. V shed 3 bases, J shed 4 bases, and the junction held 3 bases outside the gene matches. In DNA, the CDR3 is TGTGCCATCAGTGAACTAGCGGAGTCAGATACGCAGTATTTT. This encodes CAISELAESDTQYF.

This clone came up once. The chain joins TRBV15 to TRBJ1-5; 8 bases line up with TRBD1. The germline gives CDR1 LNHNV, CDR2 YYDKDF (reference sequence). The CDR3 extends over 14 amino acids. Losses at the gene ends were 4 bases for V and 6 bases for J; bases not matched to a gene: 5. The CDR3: CATSKTGGSQPQHF. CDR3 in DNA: TGTGCCACCAGCAAAACAGGGGGAAGTCAGCCCCAGCATTTT.

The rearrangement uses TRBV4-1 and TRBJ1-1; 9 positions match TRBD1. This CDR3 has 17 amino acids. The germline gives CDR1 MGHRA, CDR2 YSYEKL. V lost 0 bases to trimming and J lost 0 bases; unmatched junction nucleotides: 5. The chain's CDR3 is CASSQERQGGVNTEAFF. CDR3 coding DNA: TGCGCCAGCAGCCAAGAACGACAGGGGGGAGTGAACACTGAAGCTTTCTTT.

The CDR3 loop reads CASRDNRGGNTEAFF. CDR3 sequence (DNA): TGCGCCAGCAGGGATAACAGGGGGGGGAACACTGAAGCTTTCTTT. The rearrangement uses TRBV4-1 and TRBJ1-1, with TRBD1 matching over 8 bases. The CDR3 covers 15 residues. The germline V gene encodes CDR1 MGHRA and CDR2 YSYEKL. V trimming: 6 bases; J trimming: 1 base; junction bases outside the gene matches: 7.

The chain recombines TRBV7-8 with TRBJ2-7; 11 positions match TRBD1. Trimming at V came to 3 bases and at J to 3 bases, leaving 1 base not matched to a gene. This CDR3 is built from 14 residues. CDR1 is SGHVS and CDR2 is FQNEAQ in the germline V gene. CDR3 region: CASSFGTGGYEQYF. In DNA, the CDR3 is TGTGCCAGCAGCTTCGGGACAGGGGGCTACGAGCAGTACTTC.

DNA of the CDR3: TGTGCCAGCAGCTTAGTAGGAGACAGGGTAGATGAAAAACTGTTTTTT. Translation: CASSLVGDRVDEKLFF. The chain combines TRBV5-8 with TRBJ1-4, with 7 positions matching TRBD1. Per the germline V gene, CDR1 is SGHTS and CDR2 is YDEGEE. Trimming at V came to 2 bases and at J to 6 bases, leaving 10 bases not matched to a gene. The CDR3 sequence is 16 residues long.

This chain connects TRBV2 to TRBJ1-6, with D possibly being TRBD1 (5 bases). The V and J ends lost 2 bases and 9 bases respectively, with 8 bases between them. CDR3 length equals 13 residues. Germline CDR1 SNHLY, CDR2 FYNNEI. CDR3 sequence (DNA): TGTGCCAGCAGTGAAAGGGGAAGTTCACCCCTCCACTTT. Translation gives CASSERGSSPLHF.

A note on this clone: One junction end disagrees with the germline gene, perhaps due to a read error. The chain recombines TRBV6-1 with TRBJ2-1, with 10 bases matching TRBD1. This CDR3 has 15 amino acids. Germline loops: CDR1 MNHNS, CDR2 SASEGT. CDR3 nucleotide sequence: TGTGCCAGCAGCGAAGGGACAGGGGAAACCGATGAGCAGTTCTTC. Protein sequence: CASSEGTGETDEQFF.

The CDR3: CASSLAVGGASSGNTIYF. The CDR3 bases are TGCGCCAGCAGCTTGGCCGTAGGTGGGGCGAGCTCTGGAAACACCATATATTTT. This chain links TRBV5-1 with TRBJ1-3; tentative D call: TRBD1 (5 bases). The CDR3 totals 18 residues. From germline, CDR1 is SGHRS and CDR2 YFSETQ. Trimming pared 0 bases from V and 0 bases from J, leaving 16 bases between.

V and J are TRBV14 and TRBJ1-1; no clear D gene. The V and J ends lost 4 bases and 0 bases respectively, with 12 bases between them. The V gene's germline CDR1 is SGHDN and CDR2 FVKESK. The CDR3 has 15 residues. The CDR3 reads CASSPRLALNTEAFF. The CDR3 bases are TGTGCCAGCAGCCCCCGCCTGGCTTTGAACACTGAAGCTTTCTTT.

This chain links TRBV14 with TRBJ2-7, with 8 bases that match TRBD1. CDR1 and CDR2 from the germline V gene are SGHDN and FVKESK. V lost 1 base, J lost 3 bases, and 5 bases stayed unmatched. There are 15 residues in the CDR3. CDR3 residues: CASSQGTGWIYEQYF. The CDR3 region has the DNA TGTGCCAGCAGCCAAGGGACAGGGTGGATCTACGAGCAGTACTTC.